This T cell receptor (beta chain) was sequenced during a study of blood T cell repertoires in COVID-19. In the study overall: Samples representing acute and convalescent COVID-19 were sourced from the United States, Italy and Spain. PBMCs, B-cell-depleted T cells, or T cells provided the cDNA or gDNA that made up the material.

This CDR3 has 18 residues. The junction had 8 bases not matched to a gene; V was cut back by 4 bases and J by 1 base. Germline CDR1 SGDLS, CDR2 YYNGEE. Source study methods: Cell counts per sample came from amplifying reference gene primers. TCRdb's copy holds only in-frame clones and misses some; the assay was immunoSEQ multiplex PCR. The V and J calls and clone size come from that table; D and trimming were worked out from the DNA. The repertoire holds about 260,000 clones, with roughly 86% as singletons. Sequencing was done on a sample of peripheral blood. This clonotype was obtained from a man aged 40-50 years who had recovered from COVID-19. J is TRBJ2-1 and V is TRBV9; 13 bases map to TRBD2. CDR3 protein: CASSPWTSGSASYNEQFF. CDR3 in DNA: TGTGCCAGCAGCCCCTGGACTAGCGGGAGTGCGTCCTACAATGAGCAGTTCTTC. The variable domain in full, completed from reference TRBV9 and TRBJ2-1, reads DSGVTQTPKHLITATGQRVTLRCSPRSGDLSVYWYQQSLDQGLQFLIQYYNGEERAKGNILERFSAQQFPDLHSELNLSSLELGDSALYFCASSPWTSGSASYNEQFFGPGTRLTVL.